The sequence of this T cell receptor (beta chain) was determined in a study of graft-versus-host responses after intestinal transplantation. Assay: immunoSEQ multiplex PCR; the TCRdb copy retains only in-frame clones and omits some. Counted here are some 120,000 clones, more than 85% occurring once; the ten biggest clones make up more than 0.95%. Germline values: CDR1 MNHEY, CDR2 SMNVEV (reference sequence). The CDR3 is made up of 17 amino acids. Unmatched junction bases numbered 9, after V lost 0 bases and J lost 5 bases. In regard to this clone: Antigen: not known.

The specimen was unstimulated CD8+ T cells sorted from spleen or lymph node cells, collected before transplant. The chain joins TRBV27 to TRBJ2-3; 9 bases align to TRBD2. The receptor's source is a human donor who was the organ donor for an intestinal transplant. CDR3 amino acids: CASSLSGPSGIGDTQYF. CDR3 nucleotide sequence: TGTGCCAGCAGTTTATCGGGTCCTAGCGGGATAGGAGATACGCAGTATTTT.